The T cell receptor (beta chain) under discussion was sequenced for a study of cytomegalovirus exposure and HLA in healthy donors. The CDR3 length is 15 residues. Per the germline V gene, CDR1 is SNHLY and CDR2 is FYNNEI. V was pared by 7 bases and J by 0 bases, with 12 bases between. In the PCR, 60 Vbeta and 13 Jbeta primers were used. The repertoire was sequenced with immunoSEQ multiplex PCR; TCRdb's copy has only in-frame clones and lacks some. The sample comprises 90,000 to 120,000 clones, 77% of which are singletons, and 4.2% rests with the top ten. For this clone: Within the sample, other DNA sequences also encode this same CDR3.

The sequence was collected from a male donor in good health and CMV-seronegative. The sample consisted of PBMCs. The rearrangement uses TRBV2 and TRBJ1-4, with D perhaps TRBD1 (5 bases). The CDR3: CASMAGGATNEKLFF. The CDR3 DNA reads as TGTGCCAGCATGGCCGGGGGAGCAACTAATGAAAAACTGTTTTTT. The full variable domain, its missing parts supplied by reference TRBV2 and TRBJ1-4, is EPEVTQTPSHQVTQMGQEVILRCVPISNHLYFYWYRQILGQKVEFLVSFYNNEISEKSEIFDDQFSVERPDGSNFTLKIRSTKLEDSAMYFCASMAGGATNEKLFFGSGTQLSVL.